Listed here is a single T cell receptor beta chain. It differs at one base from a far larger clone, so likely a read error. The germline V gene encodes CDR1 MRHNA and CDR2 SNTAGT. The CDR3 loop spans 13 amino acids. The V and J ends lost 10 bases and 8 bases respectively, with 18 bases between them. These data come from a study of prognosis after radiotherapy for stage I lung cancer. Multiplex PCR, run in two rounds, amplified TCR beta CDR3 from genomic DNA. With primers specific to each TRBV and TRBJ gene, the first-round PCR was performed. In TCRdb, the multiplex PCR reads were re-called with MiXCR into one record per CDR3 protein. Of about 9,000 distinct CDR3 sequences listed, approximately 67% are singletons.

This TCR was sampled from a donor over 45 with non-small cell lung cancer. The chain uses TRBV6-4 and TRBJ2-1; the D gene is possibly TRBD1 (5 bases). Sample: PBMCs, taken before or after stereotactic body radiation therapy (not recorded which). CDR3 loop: CAISLRGVDEQFF. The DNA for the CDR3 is TGTGCCATCTCCCTAAGGGGCGTGGATGAGCAGTTCTTC.